One sample yielded the 32 T cell receptor beta chains listed below, sequenced in a study of T cells in Graves' hyperthyroidism and ophthalmopathy. Amplified regions were TCR beta CDR3 sequences from RNA transcripts. The TCR CDR3 first-round RT-PCR relied on the HTBI primer set. One entry per CDR3 protein results from TCRdb running MiXCR on the multiplex PCR reads. The data hold 700,000 to 850,000 distinct CDR3 sequences, with roughly 32% observed a single time. The sequenced material came from blood. The receptors were sampled from a middle-aged woman with Graves' hyperthyroidism.

This clonotype was detected ten times or more. The CDR3 coding sequence is TGCAGCGTTCGGGACAGGGGTTATGGCTACACCTTC. Amino acid sequence: CSVRDRGYGYTF. This chain links TRBV29-1 with TRBJ1-2; TRBD1 aligns across 10 bases. After removal of 5 bases from V and 5 bases from J, the junction contained 2 bases not matched to a gene. CDR3 length: 12 amino acids. Looked up from germline, CDR1 is SQVTM and CDR2 is ANQGSEA.

This clonotype was seen many times. This rearrangement joins TRBV7-8 to TRBJ1-2; D is unresolved. Trimming removed 1 base at V and 4 bases at J, with 10 bases between. Per germline, CDR1 SGHVS and CDR2 FQNEAQ. CDR3 size: 14 residues. Here the CDR3 reads CASSLVGDPYGYTF. As DNA, the CDR3 is TGTGCCAGCAGCTTAGTTGGGGATCCCTATGGCTACACCTTC.

Worth noting for this clonotype: With a much larger clone just one base away, this may be a read error. Since the CDR3 does not end with the conserved phenylalanine or tryptophan, this likely comes from a read error. The chain carries TRBV12-3 or TRBV12-4 and TRBJ1-5; D remains ambiguous. The CDR3 runs 14 residues. The V end lost 1 base, the J end lost 7 bases, and 11 bases lay between the germline ends. The CDR3 here is CASSLDRQRQPQHS. CDR3 nucleotides: TGTGCCAGCAGTTTAGACAGACAAAGACAGCCCCAGCATTCT.

This clonotype was counted a few times. J is TRBJ2-6 and V is TRBV27; the match to TRBD2 covers 7 bases. The J segment lost 0 bases and the V segment lost 5 bases, leaving 13 bases of the junction unmatched. CDR1 and CDR2 (germline): MNHEY, SMNVEV (reference sequence). The CDR3 consists of 19 residues. Here the CDR3 DNA reads TGTGCCAGCAGTCCCTGTTTGCTAGCGGAAGACTCTGGGGCCAACGTCCTGACTTTC. Encoded protein: CASSPCLLAEDSGANVLTF.

This clonotype was seen ten or more times. This sequence joins TRBV6-5 and TRBJ1-2; D gene unclear. Germline V lookup: CDR1 MNHEY, CDR2 SVGAGI. V lost 2 bases and J 1 base, leaving 11 bases between the germline ends. This CDR3 region has 15 residues. Here the CDR3 reads CASSYGSSVNYGYTF. The DNA of the CDR3 is TGTGCCAGCAGTTACGGCTCAAGCGTTAACTATGGCTACACCTTC.

There are a few counts of this clonotype. The chain has TRBV19 and TRBJ2-5; possibly TRBD1 for D (6 bases). CDR3 length: 16 amino acids. CDR1 and CDR2 (germline): LNHDA, SQIVND (reference sequence). V shed 4 bases and J shed 0 bases, with 15 bases lying between them. The CDR3 protein is CASSTAGDAYQETQYF. CDR3 DNA sequence: TGTGCCAGTAGTACCGCAGGGGACGCCTACCAAGAGACCCAGTACTTC.

This clonotype was found once. J is TRBJ2-3 and V is TRBV2; 11 positions match TRBD2. Germline V CDR1 and CDR2: SNHLY, FYNNEI. Trimming cost V 4 bases and J 0 bases; bases outside gene matches: 9. The CDR3 covers 18 residues. The CDR3 sequence: CASSVPSGGPSSTDTQYF. The DNA for the CDR3 is TGTGCCAGCAGTGTCCCTAGCGGGGGGCCATCTAGCACAGATACGCAGTATTTT.

The count of this clonotype is one. This is likely a read error, given that the CDR3 carries no conserved phenylalanine or tryptophan at its end. The genes are TRBV7-2 and TRBJ1-1; 9 nucleotides agree with TRBD1. V shed 5 bases and J 3 bases; nucleotides not matched to a gene: 4. This CDR3 contains 14 residues. CDR1 SGHTA and CDR2 FQGNSA come from the germline V gene. CDR3 sequence: CASSPGQGYTEAFS. The CDR3 DNA reads TGTGCCAGCAGCCCGGGACAGGGTTACACTGAAGCTTTCTCT.

This clonotype was detected a few times. The V call is TRBV20-1, the J call TRBJ1-6; 11 positions agree with TRBD1. Per the germline V gene, CDR1 is DFQATT and CDR2 is SNEGSKA (reference sequence). The CDR3 consists of 16 residues. V lost 0 bases to trimming and J lost 10 bases; unmatched junction nucleotides: 8. CDR3 bases: TGCAGTGCTAGAGATTCGGACAGGGGGCCGCGCTCACCCCTCCACTTT. It yields the protein CSARDSDRGPRSPLHF.

This clonotype occurred many times. J is TRBJ1-5 and V is TRBV19, with D possibly TRBD1 on 5 matching bases. The germline V gene encodes CDR1 LNHDA and CDR2 SQIVND (reference sequence). The CDR3 consists of 14 residues. Trimming took 5 bases from V and 5 from J, leaving 13 bases between them. CDR3 in amino acids: CASSLWGSDQPQHF. CDR3 bases: TGTGCCAGTAGTCTCTGGGGGTCGGATCAGCCCCAGCATTTT.

There are a few counts of this clonotype. V gene TRBV19 combines with J gene TRBJ1-4; D uncertain. CDR1 and CDR2 from the germline V gene are LNHDA and SQIVND (reference sequence). The CDR3 runs to 13 residues. Trimming stripped 3 bases from V and 8 bases from J, with 10 bases between. CDR3 nucleotide sequence: TGTGCCAGTAGTATCGGAGCGGCAGAAAAACTGTTTTTT. Residues: CASSIGAAEKLFF.

This clonotype has more than one count but fewer than ten. This sequence joins TRBV6-2 or TRBV6-3 and TRBJ2-2; D not resolved. Germline loops: CDR1 MNHEY, CDR2 SVGEGT. V shed 7 bases and J shed 3 bases, with 18 bases lying between them. CDR3 length: 16 amino acids. In DNA form, the CDR3 reads TGTGCCAGCATCCCCTCCTCGGCTCGACACACCGGGGAGCTGTTTTTT. Encoded protein: CASIPSSARHTGELFF.

This clonotype was counted ten times or more. This chain joins TRBV20-1 and TRBJ1-1; tentatively, D is TRBD1 (6 bases). The germline V gene has CDR1 DFQATT and CDR2 SNEGSKA (reference sequence). This CDR3 contains 13 residues. With 3 bases removed from V and 8 bases from J, the gap between germline ends came to 16 bases. CDR3 protein: CSASPRGGLEAFF. In DNA, the CDR3 is TGCAGTGCTAGCCCCAGGGGCGGATTAGAAGCTTTCTTT.

This sequence joins TRBV5-1 and TRBJ2-3, with no clear D. Looked up from germline, CDR1 is SGHRS and CDR2 is YFSETQ. The CDR3 covers 15 residues. V lost 5 bases and J 0 bases, leaving 13 bases between the germline ends. CDR3 in DNA: TGCGCCAGCAGTACCACTACCTCTAGCACAGATACGCAGTATTTT. Translated: CASSTTTSSTDTQYF.

The rearrangement uses TRBV2 and TRBJ2-5; 10 bases map to TRBD2. From germline, CDR1 is SNHLY and CDR2 FYNNEI. The CDR3 has 15 amino acids. Germline trimming cut 8 bases from V and 5 bases from J; bases unmatched to any gene: 11. The CDR3 DNA is TGTGCCAGCGGAGGGCTAGCGGGAGAAAGGGAGACCCAGTACTTC. Its translation: CASGGLAGERETQYF.

The CDR3 protein is CASSVETEANYGYTF. As DNA, the CDR3 is TGTGCCAGCAGCGTAGAGACAGAAGCTAACTATGGCTACACCTTC. V gene TRBV7-9 combines with J gene TRBJ1-2, with a possible D match to TRBD1 (5 bases). The CDR3 consists of 15 residues. Germline V CDR1 and CDR2: SEHNR, FQNEAQ (reference sequence). Trimming shortened V by 5 bases and J by 0 bases, and 13 bases separated the two germline ends.

In this sample, this clonotype turned up many times. This chain links TRBV7-9 with TRBJ1-4; D not resolved. V gave up 5 bases and J gave up 5 bases, with 9 bases separating them. There are 13 residues in the CDR3. The germline CDR1 and CDR2 sequences are SEHNR and FQNEAQ (reference sequence). CDR3 protein: CASSPPSNEKLFF. CDR3 in DNA: TGTGCCAGCAGCCCTCCGAGCAATGAAAAACTGTTTTTT. Using reference TRBV7-9 and TRBJ1-4 for the parts outside the CDR3, the full variable domain is DTGVSQNPRHKITKRGQNVTFRCDPISEHNRLYWYRQTLGQGPEFLTYFQNEAQLEKSRLLSDRFSAERPKGSFSTLEIQRTEQGDSAMYLCASSPPSNEKLFFGSGTQLSVL.

This clonotype was counted a few times. This chain uses TRBV25-1 with TRBJ2-1, with D possibly matching TRBD1 (6 bases). In germline, CDR1 is MGHDK, CDR2 SYGVNS. V was shortened by 1 base and J by 2 bases, with 12 bases between the two germline ends. The CDR3 has 16 amino acids. The CDR3, as DNA: TGTGCCAGCAGTGAATCGGGGCAGGGGCCCTACAATGAGCAGTTCTTC. It specifies CASSESGQGPYNEQFF.

This chain joins TRBV11-2 and TRBJ1-5; 8 bases are a match to TRBD1. Germline V gene lookup returns CDR1 SGHAT and CDR2 FQNNGV. V shed 3 bases, J shed 11 bases, and the junction held 3 bases outside the gene matches. The length of the CDR3 is 12 residues. CDR3 protein: CASSLIQGAQHF. In DNA form, the CDR3 reads TGTGCCAGCAGCTTGATACAGGGGGCCCAGCATTTT.

V usage is TRBV12-3 or TRBV12-4 and J usage is TRBJ1-5; D might be TRBD1 (5 bases). V gave up 6 bases and J gave up 3 bases, with 21 bases separating them. There are 17 residues in the CDR3. The CDR3 DNA reads as TGTGCCAGCAGAAGTGGCCTCGGGACGGCCTTCAATCAGCCCCAGCATTTT. It encodes CASRSGLGTAFNQPQHF.

The V call is TRBV6-1, the J call TRBJ2-7, with D perhaps matching TRBD1 or TRBD2 (5 bases each). The CDR3 has 15 amino acids. The V end was cut by 0 bases, the J end by 5 bases, with 14 bases between. CDR1 is MNHNS and CDR2 is SASEGT in the germline V gene. The CDR3 is CASSEAGASRDEQYF. The CDR3 coding sequence is TGTGCCAGCAGTGAAGCCGGGGCCTCGCGGGACGAGCAGTACTTC.

Many counts were recorded for this clonotype. CDR3 nucleotides: TGTGCCAGTAGTATCGGGATGGGAAGCAATCAGCCCCAGCATTTT. Its translation: CASSIGMGSNQPQHF. The chain recombines TRBV19 with TRBJ1-5, with D unclear. This CDR3 is 15 amino acids long. Germline V gives CDR1 LNHDA, CDR2 SQIVND (reference sequence). Deletions cut 3 bases from V and 1 base from J, with 10 bases between. The full variable domain, rest sourced from reference TRBV19 and TRBJ1-5, is DGGITQSPKYLFRKEGQNVTLSCEQNLNHDAMYWYRQDPGQGLRLIYYSQIVNDFQKGDIAEGYSVSREKKESFPLTVTSAQKNPTAFYLCASSIGMGSNQPQHFGDGTRLSIL.

This clonotype was counted only a few times. This rearrangement joins TRBV4-3 to TRBJ1-6; D not resolved. V lost 0 bases, J lost 15 bases, and 15 bases lay in between. CDR1 LGHNA and CDR2 YSLEER come from the germline V gene. The CDR3 is made up of 14 amino acids. CDR3 DNA sequence: TGCGCCAGCAGCCAAGATGTGGCAGTGAAGTTCCTCCACTTT. This sequence encodes CASSQDVAVKFLHF.

The chain joins TRBV20-1 to TRBJ2-3; no firm D call. This CDR3 comprises 14 residues. V lost 3 bases and J lost 6, with 16 bases in between. CDR1 and CDR2 from the germline V gene are DFQATT and SNEGSKA (reference sequence). CDR3: CSASPDPIGDTQYF. CDR3 coding DNA: TGCAGTGCTAGCCCGGACCCGATTGGCGATACGCAGTATTTT.

Comments on this clonotype: This may stem from a read error, because a much larger clone lies one nucleotide away. The CDR3 nucleotides are TGTGCCAGCAGCCTGGGGACAGGGGGACCACCTCCCTTAGGCCACACCTTC. It translates to CASSLGTGGPPPLGHTF. The chain links TRBV5-4 to TRBJ1-2, with 11 positions matching TRBD1. CDR3 size: 17 residues. The V gene end was trimmed by 4 bases and the J gene end by 12 bases; junction bases not matched to a gene: 20. Germline V gene data show CDR1 as SGHNT and CDR2 as YYREEE (reference sequence).

This clonotype was recorded many times. J is TRBJ2-7 and V is TRBV7-2; D uncertain. The CDR3 extends over 13 amino acids. In germline, CDR1 is SGHTA, CDR2 FQGNSA. V was pared by 0 bases and J by 2 bases, with 5 bases between. The CDR3 loop reads CASSLATPYEQYF. CDR3 in DNA: TGTGCCAGCAGCTTAGCGACACCCTACGAGCAGTACTTC.

V is TRBV25-1 and J is TRBJ2-5, with D perhaps being TRBD1 or TRBD2 (6 bases each). With 3 bases removed from V and 7 bases from J, the gap between germline ends came to 21 bases. The CDR3 spans 16 residues. The germline gives CDR1 MGHDK, CDR2 SYGVNS. For the CDR3, the DNA is TGTGCCAGCAGTGACCGGGGGCGAACCTTCTCAGGGACCCAGTACTTC. Translation: CASSDRGRTFSGTQYF.

V usage is TRBV12-3 or TRBV12-4 and J usage is TRBJ2-7, with D unclear. Trimming left V 3 bases short and J 7 bases short, with 13 bases between. CDR3 length equals 13 residues. The DNA for the CDR3 is TGTGCCAGCAGTTTTGGCCCCTACGGGGAGCAGTACTTC. This translates into CASSFGPYGEQYF.

Many counts were recorded for this clonotype. Here the CDR3 reads CAIRADNQPQHF. The CDR3 coding sequence is TGTGCCATCAGAGCTGACAATCAGCCCCAGCATTTT. The chain has TRBV10-3 and TRBJ1-5; D gene uncertain. Deletions cut 6 bases from V and 3 bases from J, with 6 bases between. Germline V lookup: CDR1 ENHRY, CDR2 SYGVKD. CDR3 length: 12 residues.

This clonotype appeared many times. The V and J genes are TRBV7-8 and TRBJ2-5, with a tentative D call TRBD1 (5 bases). CDR1 is SGHVS and CDR2 is FQNEAQ in the germline V gene. The CDR3 has 14 amino acids. The V gene lost 6 bases and the J gene lost 1 base, with 12 bases spanning the gap. The CDR3 loop reads CASSKGRTQETQYF. The CDR3 DNA follows: TGTGCCAGCAGTAAGGGGCGTACCCAAGAGACCCAGTACTTC. Looking up the rest from reference TRBV7-8 and TRBJ2-5 gives the full variable domain: GAGVSQSPRYKVAKRGQDVALRCDPISGHVSLFWYQQALGQGPEFLTYFQNEAQLDKSGLPSDRFFAERPEGSVSTLKIQRTQQEDSAVYLCASSKGRTQETQYFGPGTRLLVL.

In the case of this clonotype: This may stem from a read error, because a much larger clone lies one nucleotide away. The chain employs TRBV7-3 and TRBJ1-3; D not resolved. This CDR3 comprises 14 residues. Germline CDR1 and CDR2: SGHTA and FQGTGA. CDR3 DNA: TGTGCCGGCAGCTTAACGCACAGAGGAAACACCATATATTTT. It specifies CAGSLTHRGNTIYF.

The chain links TRBV19 to TRBJ1-1; D might be TRBD1 (6 bases). Germline lookup yields CDR1 LNHDA and CDR2 SQIVND (reference sequence). Between the trimmed V and J ends, which lost 9 bases and 6 bases, there was a span of 17 bases. The CDR3 totals 13 residues. The CDR3 DNA reads as TGTGCCAGCATACCGCAGGGGATCCCTGAAGCTTTCTTT. This encodes CASIPQGIPEAFF.